These 8 T cell receptor beta chains share one sample of origin, sequenced in a study of breast tumors, draining lymph nodes, adjacent tissues (dated by TCRdb to 2015 to 2016). Libraries were built with multiplex PCR. The instrument given in TCRdb is Illumina HiSeq 2000. TCRdb passed the public sequencing reads through fastp at Q25 and MiXCR, retaining productive beta sequences. Every distinct CDR3 protein forms one entry, paired with its most common genes and DNA. A total of roughly 14,000 distinct CDR3 sequences appear in this sample, more than 50% of them only once. The ten largest clonotypes hold approximately 30% of the sample. Sequencing used tumor-adjacent breast tissue. These receptors were obtained from a female donor with breast cancer. Some clones in this sample may be carry-over from other donors' samples.

The chain has TRBV20-1 and TRBJ2-7; possibly TRBD2 for D (5 bases). CDR1 is DFQATT and CDR2 is SNEGSKA in the germline V gene (reference sequence). The CDR3 length is 15 residues. V was trimmed by 6 bases and J by 2 bases, leaving 20 bases between them. The CDR3 sequence is CSASTLDSGAYEQYF. The DNA for the CDR3 is TGCAGTGCCAGCACCCTGGACTCTGGCGCCTACGAGCAGTACTTC.

As to this clonotype: Sequence at one end of the junction differs from germline and may be a read error. The rearrangement links TRBV29-1 to TRBJ1-2, with 7 bases that match TRBD1. Germline V gene data show CDR1 as SQVTM and CDR2 as ANQGSEA. There are 15 residues in the CDR3. The CDR3 sequence: CGVDGTAGDSYGYTF. The DNA of the CDR3 is TGCGGCGTGGACGGGACAGCGGGGGATAGCTATGGCTACACCTTC.

CDR3 region: CASSSAQEAQYF. CDR3 nucleotide sequence: TGTGCCAGCTCATCGGCTCAGGAGGCCCAGTACTTC. The V gene is TRBV18, the J gene TRBJ2-5; perhaps TRBD2 as D (5 bases). V was cut by 5 bases and J by 9 bases, with 13 bases left in between. Per germline, CDR1 KGHSH and CDR2 LQKENI. This CDR3 spans 12 amino acids.

The V gene is TRBV15, the J gene TRBJ2-7; no definite D call. CDR1 and CDR2 from the germline V gene are LNHNV and YYDKDF (reference sequence). The germline V and J ends were trimmed by 0 bases and 4 bases, with 4 bases remaining between them. The CDR3 has 12 residues. CDR3: CATSRDTYEQYF. The CDR3 coding sequence is TGTGCCACCAGCAGAGATACTTACGAGCAGTACTTC.

This clonotype was seen only once. The chain carries TRBV10-3 and TRBJ2-1; D not certain. The CDR3 consists of 13 residues. The germline CDR1 and CDR2 sequences are ENHRY and SYGVKD. V lost 6 bases and J 0 bases, leaving 6 bases between the germline ends. DNA of the CDR3: TGTGCCATCAGGGAGCGCTCCTACAATGAGCAGTTCTTC. Its protein is CAIRERSYNEQFF.

V gene TRBV14 combines with J gene TRBJ2-2, with D possibly being TRBD1 (9 bases). The CDR3 length is 18 residues. CDR1 and CDR2 (germline): SGHDN, FVKESK. V dropped 4 bases and J dropped 7 bases, with 25 bases sitting between them. Here the CDR3 DNA reads TGTGCCAGCAGCCCGACAGGGGGGACTAGTTTAGGGTACGGGGAGCTGTTTTTT. It codes for CASSPTGGTSLGYGELFF.

This clonotype occurred a few times. The CDR3 DNA reads as TGTGCCATCAGCGGCGGGGACGGCAATCAGCCCCAGCATTTT. Protein sequence: CAISGGDGNQPQHF. The chain combines TRBV10-3 with TRBJ1-5; TRBD1 might be the D (5 bases). V lost 6 bases and J 2 bases, leaving 11 bases between the germline ends. Germline V CDR1 and CDR2: ENHRY, SYGVKD. CDR3 length: 14 residues.

About this clonotype itself: The junction departs from the called germline gene at one end, perhaps through a read error. This CDR3 reads CASSEGGYNLQESQYF. CDR3 coding DNA: TGTGCCAGCAGTGAAGGTGGCTACAATTTACAAGAGTCCCAGTACTTC. The chain joins TRBV2 to TRBJ2-5; D unclear. This CDR3 has 16 amino acids. CDR1 SNHLY and CDR2 FYNNEI come from the germline V gene.